Listed below are T cell receptor beta chains from one sample, sequenced in a study of a mutant IDH1 vaccine in newly diagnosed glioma. Clones were sequenced by immunoSEQ multiplex PCR, and TCRdb holds only the in-frame ones, with some missing. Here the sample spans about 47,000 clones, approximately 90% being singletons. Antigens of these TCRs are unknown. The sequences come from PBMCs, collected from a glioma patient whose treatment included an IDH1 peptide vaccine. These receptors were obtained from a middle-aged woman with glioma. Both conserved end residues are part of each CDR3. The D gene is left open where the match is weak. Clone sizes are given selectively: once, few, many, or a class where the clone is expanded.

d_call | j_call | v_call | cdr3_length | clone_size | cdr3_aa | cdr3_nt
NA | TRBJ2-7 | TRBV12-2 | 18 | NA | CASRLGRLLLGDSYEQYF | TGTGCAAGTCGCTTGGGCAGGCTCCTACTTGGGGACTCCTACGAGCAGTACTTC
NA | TRBJ1-5 | TRBV6-1 | 15 | NA | CASTLGSYSNQPQHF | TGTGCCAGCACCTTGGGCAGCTATAGCAATCAGCCCCAGCATTTT
TRBD1 | TRBJ1-2 | TRBV6-5 | 14 | NA | CASTRQGGSYGYTF | TGTGCCAGCACCAGACAGGGAGGAAGCTATGGCTACACCTTC
NA | TRBJ1-4 | TRBV2 | 16 | once | CASSVIQAATNEKLFF | TGTGCCAGCAGTGTAATACAGGCTGCAACTAATGAAAAACTGTTTTTT
NA | TRBJ1-1 | TRBV7-9 | 12 | few | CASSSVNTEAFF | TGTGCCAGCAGCTCTGTCAACACTGAAGCTTTCTTT
TRBD2 | TRBJ2-1 | TRBV15 | 20 | NA | CATSRGAGSESDSRYNEQFF | TGTGCCACCAGCAGAGGAGCGGGATCCGAATCGGACTCGCGCTACAATGAGCAGTTCTTC
NA | TRBJ2-5 | TRBV19 | 14 | NA | CASSTLGPSETQYF | TGTGCCAGTAGCACGCTAGGGCCGTCAGAGACCCAGTACTTC
TRBD1 | TRBJ2-3 | TRBV6-5 | 12 | NA | CASSHRGDTQYF | TGTGCCAGCAGCCACAGGGGAGATACGCAGTATTTT
NA | TRBJ1-2 | TRBV19 | 13 | NA | CASSMSKIYGYTF | TGTGCCAGTAGTATGTCAAAGATCTATGGCTACACCTTC
NA | TRBJ2-7 | TRBV27 | 14 | NA | CASSPQETAYEQYF | TGTGCCAGCAGTCCCCAGGAGACCGCCTACGAGCAGTACTTC
NA | TRBJ2-3 | TRBV7-8 | 15 | NA | CASSLASRIGDTQYF | TGTGCCAGCAGCTTAGCCTCGAGGATAGGAGATACGCAGTATTTT
TRBD1 | TRBJ1-3 | TRBV6-5 | 15 | NA | CASSYGDRAGNTIYF | TGTGCCAGCAGTTACGGGGACAGGGCTGGAAACACCATATATTTT
NA | TRBJ1-4 | TRBV7-2 | 16 | NA | CASSVRDTLRREKLFF | TGTGCCAGCAGCGTCCGGGACACCTTACGACGCGAAAAACTGTTTTTT
TRBD2 | TRBJ2-1 | TRBV19 | 21 | NA | CASSIEIPIATSGILANEQFF | TGTGCCAGTAGTATAGAAATACCAATAGCCACTAGCGGAATTCTCGCCAATGAGCAGTTCTTC
NA | TRBJ1-2 | TRBV14 | 13 | few | CASSLTVSSGYTF | TGTGCCAGCAGCCTGACGGTTTCTAGCGGCTACACCTTC
NA | TRBJ2-3 | TRBV4-1 | 12 | NA | CASSHPADTQYF | TGCGCCAGCAGCCACCCGGCGGATACGCAGTATTTT
NA | TRBJ1-4 | TRBV19 | 14 | few | CASSMGGTNEKLFF | TGTGCCAGTAGTATGGGTGGAACTAATGAAAAACTGTTTTTT
NA | TRBJ2-7 | TRBV6-5 | 13 | once | CASLNPLSHEQYF | TGTGCCAGCTTAAACCCCCTATCCCACGAGCAGTACTTC
NA | TRBJ2-5 | TRBV6-1 | 17 | NA | CASSEYETEPSRGTQYF | TGTGCCAGCAGTGAATATGAGACAGAGCCCTCCAGAGGGACCCAGTACTTC
NA | TRBJ2-1 | TRBV5-1 | 14 | NA | CASSFTGDMNEQFF | TGCGCCAGCAGCTTCACGGGAGATATGAATGAGCAGTTCTTC
TRBD1 | TRBJ1-1 | TRBV29-1 | 13 | NA | CSVAPGGMTEAFF | TGCAGCGTCGCCCCAGGGGGGATGACTGAAGCTTTCTTT
NA | TRBJ1-1 | TRBV7-9 | 11 | NA | CASSWGGEAFF | TGTGCCAGCAGCTGGGGAGGGGAAGCTTTCTTT
TRBD2 | TRBJ2-1 | TRBV25-1 | 15 | few | CASSDDAGGPREQFF | TGTGCCAGCAGTGACGACGCGGGAGGGCCTAGGGAGCAGTTCTTC